A selection of T cell receptor beta chains follows, all from one sample in a study of cytomegalovirus exposure and HLA in healthy donors. Generated by immunoSEQ multiplex PCR, the TCRdb table keeps only in-frame clones and is missing some. The data hold some 170,000 clones, with about 72% observed a single time. Sequenced input: PBMCs. Receptors were obtained from a human donor in good health. Both conserved end residues are part of each CDR3. D genes are given only for firm matches. The size field is filled for only some rows; it gives once, few, many or a size class.

cdr3_aa | cdr3_nt | clone_size | d_call | j_call | v_call
CASALDRTEAFF | TGTGCCAGCGCCTTAGACAGAACTGAAGCTTTCTTT | . | . | TRBJ1-1 | TRBV6-6
CASRGQGAGTEAFF | TGTGCCAGTAGGGGCCAGGGGGCTGGCACTGAAGCTTTCTTT | . | TRBD1 | TRBJ1-1 | TRBV19
CASSLQGAPSPLHF | TGTGCCAGCAGCTTGCAGGGGGCGCCTTCACCCCTCCACTTT | . | TRBD1 | TRBJ1-6 | TRBV11-1
CASSEDFQETQYF | TGTGCCAGCAGCGAGGACTTCCAAGAGACCCAGTACTTC | . | . | TRBJ2-5 | TRBV9
CAISESAGGRFYGYTF | TGTGCCATCAGTGAGTCCGCCGGGGGGCGCTTCTATGGCTACACCTTC | . | . | TRBJ1-2 | TRBV10-3
CASSGQARNTIYF | TGTGCCAGCAGCGGACAGGCCCGAAACACCATATATTTT | . | TRBD1 | TRBJ1-3 | TRBV5-4
CASSRTGGGNQPQHF | TGTGCCAGTAGCCGTACAGGGGGCGGCAATCAGCCCCAGCATTTT | once | TRBD1 | TRBJ1-5 | TRBV19
CAWRKVRERYGYTF | TGTGCCTGGAGAAAGGTTAGGGAGCGATATGGCTACACCTTC | few | . | TRBJ1-2 | TRBV30
CASSSGVAGGQETQYF | TGTGCTAGCAGCTCTGGGGTAGCGGGGGGCCAAGAGACCCAGTACTTC | once | TRBD2 | TRBJ2-5 | TRBV7-7
CASSYRRQGQETQYF | TGTGCCAGCAGCTACCGAAGGCAGGGGCAAGAGACCCAGTACTTC | once | . | TRBJ2-5 | TRBV5-4
CASSQDFQRGQETQYF | TGCGCCAGCAGCCAAGACTTCCAGCGGGGGCAAGAGACCCAGTACTTC | . | TRBD2 | TRBJ2-5 | TRBV4-3
CASSRRRDRGDEQYF | TGTGCCAGCAGCCGCAGGCGAGACAGGGGCGACGAGCAGTACTTC | . | TRBD1 | TRBJ2-7 | TRBV14
CASSPRQGFNQPQHF | TGTGCCAGCAGCCCCCGACAGGGGTTTAATCAGCCCCAGCATTTT | . | TRBD1 | TRBJ1-5 | TRBV7-8
CASNPTRLIANYGYTF | TGTGCCAGCAATCCTACCCGACTCATAGCTAACTATGGCTACACCTTC | once | . | TRBJ1-2 | TRBV2
CASSDRTNYGYTF | TGTGCCAGTTCCGACAGGACAAACTATGGCTACACCTTC | . | . | TRBJ1-2 | TRBV19
CASSLEEGAVSGYTF | TGTGCCAGCAGCTTAGAGGAGGGCGCGGTTTCGGGCTACACCTTC | . | . | TRBJ1-2 | TRBV11-2
CAWKGPGQPQHF | TGTGCCTGGAAAGGCCCGGGTCAGCCCCAGCATTTT | few | . | TRBJ1-5 | TRBV30
CASSPIRTSVDTQYF | TGTGCCAGCAGCCCTATTCGGACTAGCGTAGATACGCAGTATTTT | . | TRBD2 | TRBJ2-3 | TRBV7-3
CASSPGTAGEPLHF | TGTGCCAGCAGCCCCGGGACTGCGGGGGAACCCCTCCACTTT | few | . | TRBJ1-6 | TRBV2
CAIRIQGSDEQYF | TGTGCCATCAGGATACAGGGGAGCGACGAGCAGTACTTC | few | TRBD1 | TRBJ2-7 | TRBV10-3
CASTRRGAFF | TGCGCCAGCACAAGAAGGGGAGCTTTCTTT | . | . | TRBJ1-1 | TRBV10-2
CASSWGTASYEQYF | TGTGCCAGCAGCTGGGGGACAGCCTCCTACGAGCAGTACTTC | . | TRBD1 | TRBJ2-7 | TRBV5-4
CATSRQTSVETQYF | TGTGCCACCAGCAGACAAACTAGCGTCGAGACCCAGTACTTC | . | TRBD2 | TRBJ2-5 | TRBV15
CAISESTSEDTQYF | TGTGCCATCAGTGAGTCAACTTCTGAAGATACGCAGTATTTT | . | . | TRBJ2-3 | TRBV10-3
CASSRMNRDRGGSEAFF | TGTGCCAGCAGCCGAATGAACCGGGACAGGGGTGGCTCTGAAGCTTTCTTT | . | TRBD1 | TRBJ1-1 | TRBV28
CSVAPQGDTEAFF | TGCAGCGTTGCGCCCCAGGGGGACACTGAAGCTTTCTTT | . | TRBD1 | TRBJ1-1 | TRBV29-1
CASSEVGGYQPQHF | TGTGCCAGCAGTGAAGTAGGAGGTTATCAGCCCCAGCATTTT | few | . | TRBJ1-5 | TRBV2
CASSPGAYGNQPQHF | TGTGCCAGCAGTCCAGGGGCCTACGGCAATCAGCCCCAGCATTTT | . | . | TRBJ1-5 | TRBV6-5